Described below is a single T cell receptor (beta chain) sequence and its context. This specimen includes other DNA sequences encoding the same CDR3. The germline gives CDR1 LGHNA, CDR2 YSLEER. The CDR3 spans 15 residues. V lost 1 base to trimming and J lost 7 bases; unmatched junction nucleotides: 0. The data derive from a study of shared clonotypes between healthy human individuals. Repertoires were generated with immunoSEQ multiplex PCR, while TCRdb's copy carries only in-frame clones and drops some. This table holds approximately 1.5 million clones, about 98.5% found once. The rearrangement uses TRBV4-3 and TRBJ2-1; 14 bases align to TRBD2. Sequencing input: naive CD4+ T cells sorted from blood. Subset specified: CD45RA+ positively selected. This TCR was recovered from a man aged 25-45 years in good health. The CDR3 sequence is CASSQGLAGGNEQFF. CDR3 DNA sequence: TGCGCCAGCAGCCAAGGACTAGCGGGAGGGAATGAGCAGTTCTTC.